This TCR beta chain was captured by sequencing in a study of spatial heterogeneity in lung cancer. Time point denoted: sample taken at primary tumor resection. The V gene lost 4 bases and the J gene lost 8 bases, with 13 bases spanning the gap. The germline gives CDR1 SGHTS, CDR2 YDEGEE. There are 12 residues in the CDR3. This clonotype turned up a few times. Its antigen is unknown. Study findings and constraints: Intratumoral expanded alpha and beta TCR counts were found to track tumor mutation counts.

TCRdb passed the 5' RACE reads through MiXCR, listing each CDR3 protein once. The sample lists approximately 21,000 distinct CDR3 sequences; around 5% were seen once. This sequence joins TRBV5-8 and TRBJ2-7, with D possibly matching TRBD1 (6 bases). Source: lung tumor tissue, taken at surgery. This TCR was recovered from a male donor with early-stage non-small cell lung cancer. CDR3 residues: CASSLSQGKQYF. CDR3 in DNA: TGTGCCAGCAGCCTGAGCCAGGGGAAGCAGTACTTC.